Detailed here is one TCR beta chain. Between the trimmed V and J ends, which lost 2 bases and 7 bases, there was a span of 18 bases. The CDR3 has 15 residues. The germline CDR1 and CDR2 sequences are KGHSH and LQKENI. This sample stems from a study of identical twins. Each CDR3 protein is one row after TCRdb ran MiXCR on the 5' RACE reads. In the table there are fewer than 800,000 distinct CDR3 sequences, 7% to 7.5% of which are singletons. Another study also made use of these data, one on yellow fever vaccine responses in identical twins.

This receptor was taken from a woman younger than 30 in good health. The chain couples TRBV18 to TRBJ2-7, with D tentatively TRBD2 (7 bases). Sequenced material: PBMCs. The CDR3 coding sequence is TGTGCCAGCTCACCAATGCGGGGGCAGCTCGGTGAGCAGTACTTC. Residues: CASSPMRGQLGEQYF.